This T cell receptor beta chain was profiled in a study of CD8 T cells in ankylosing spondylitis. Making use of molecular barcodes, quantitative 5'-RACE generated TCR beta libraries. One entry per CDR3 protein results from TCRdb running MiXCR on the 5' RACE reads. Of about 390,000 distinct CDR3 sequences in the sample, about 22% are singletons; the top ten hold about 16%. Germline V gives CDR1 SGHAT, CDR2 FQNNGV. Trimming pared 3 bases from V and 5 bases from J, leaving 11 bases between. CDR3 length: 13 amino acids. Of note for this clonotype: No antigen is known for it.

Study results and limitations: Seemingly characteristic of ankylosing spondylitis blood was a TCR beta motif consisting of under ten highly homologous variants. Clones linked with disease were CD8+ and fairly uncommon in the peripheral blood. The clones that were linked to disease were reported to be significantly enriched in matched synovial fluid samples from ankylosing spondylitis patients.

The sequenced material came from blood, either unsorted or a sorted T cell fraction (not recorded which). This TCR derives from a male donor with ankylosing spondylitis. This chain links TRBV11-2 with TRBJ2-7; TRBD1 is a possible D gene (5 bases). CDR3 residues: CASSFAGFNEQYF. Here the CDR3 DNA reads TGTGCCAGCAGCTTTGCAGGGTTCAACGAGCAGTACTTC.